One TCR beta chain is described in this entry. What it recognizes is unknown. The junction differs from germline at one of its ends, possibly a read error. cDNA specific to TCR beta was made from 500 ng of total RNA, with a constant-region primer employed for priming. Researchers made the TCR beta libraries by running three nested multiplex PCR rounds with slightly modified ARM-PCR. In the first two PCR rounds, TRBV1-TRBV30 forward primers were paired with a C-beta reverse primer, and each round lasted nine to ten cycles. TCRdb independently ran MiXCR on the multiplex PCR reads; one entry per CDR3 protein. The table shows tens of thousands of distinct CDR3 sequences, with more than 65% occurring only once. Co-extraction yielded RNA and DNA from around 20-30 mg of unsorted bulk tissue. None of the patients had received treatment, and all had chronic HBV infection. This CDR3 spans 14 amino acids. The data stem from a study of tumor-infiltrating lymphocytes in primary liver carcinoma. Study-level background: Samples gave roughly 3.5 to 8 million productive TCRbeta reads, similar across tissue types. Whole-study findings and limits: It was tumor-adjacent and tumor-blood pairs that overlapped less than tumor region pairs did.

Material: liver tumor tissue from sampling region 1. Subset described: tumor region T1, superior pole. The sequence was obtained from a man aged 40-49 years with primary liver carcinoma and hepatitis B virus infection. The gene calls are TRBV12-3 or TRBV12-4 and TRBJ2-1; no clear D. The CDR3, as DNA: TGTGCCTGCAGTTTAAGGGTACCCGCAAATGAGCAGTTCTTC. Its translation: CACSLRVPANEQFF.